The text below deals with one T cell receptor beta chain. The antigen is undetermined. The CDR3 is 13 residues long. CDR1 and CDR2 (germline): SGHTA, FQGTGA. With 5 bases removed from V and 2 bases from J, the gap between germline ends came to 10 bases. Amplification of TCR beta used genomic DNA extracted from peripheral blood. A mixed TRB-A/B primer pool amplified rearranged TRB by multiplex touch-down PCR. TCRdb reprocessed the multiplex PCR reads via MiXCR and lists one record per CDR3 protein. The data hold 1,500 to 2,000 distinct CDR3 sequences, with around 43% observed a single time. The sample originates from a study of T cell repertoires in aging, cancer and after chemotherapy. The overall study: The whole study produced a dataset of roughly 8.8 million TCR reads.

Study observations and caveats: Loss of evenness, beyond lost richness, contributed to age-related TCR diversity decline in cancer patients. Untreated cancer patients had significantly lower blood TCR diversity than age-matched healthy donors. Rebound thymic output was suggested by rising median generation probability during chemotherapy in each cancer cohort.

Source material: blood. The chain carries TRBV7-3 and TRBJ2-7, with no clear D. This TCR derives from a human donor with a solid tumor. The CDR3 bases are TGTGCCAGCAGCATAGACCTAACCTACGAGCAGTACTTC. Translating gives CASSIDLTYEQYF.